This T cell receptor beta chain was sequenced in a study of blood T cell repertoires in COVID-19. Looking at the study overall: The origin of the acute and convalescent COVID-19 samples was the United States, Italy and Spain. Nucleic acid was either cDNA or gDNA, and it came from T cells, B-cell-depleted T cells, or PBMCs.

Participants spanned ages about 18 to 90 years and resided in 20 to 25 US areas. Cohorts were based on clinical histories the participants reported. This CDR3 is 13 amino acids long. The V gene lost 5 bases and the J gene lost 6 bases, with 14 bases spanning the gap. Germline V gene sequence: CDR1 SGHTA, CDR2 FQGNSA. Using immunoSEQ multiplex PCR, the repertoire was profiled, and TCRdb retains in-frame clones only, with some absent. The data show approximately 260,000 clones, 75% to 90% seen once. The receptor comes from a woman between 25 and 40 years old with acute COVID-19. The sequenced sample was PBMCs or T cells enriched from blood (not recorded which). The V and J genes are TRBV7-2 and TRBJ2-7, with TRBD1 as a possible D gene (5 bases). This CDR3 reads CASSPHRMGEQYF. The CDR3 nucleotides are TGTGCCAGCAGCCCTCACAGGATGGGCGAGCAGTACTTC.